This entry concerns a single T cell receptor (beta chain). It has no known antigen specificity. Base qualities are missing; no much larger clone stands one base away. These data are taken from a study of T-cell memory formation after mild COVID-19 (dated by TCRdb to about 2021). Broadly, across the study: TCR sequence clusters from the two donors were found to be largely donor specific. Longitudinal TCRalpha and TCRbeta repertoire sequencing tracked T-cell clones expanding and contracting after mild COVID-19 in a couple of donors. Two young, previously healthy adult volunteers made up the cohort, one male and one female. Here is what the overall study found, with its caveats: Clones contracting from day 15 to 85 had balanced CD4/CD8 phenotypes, while a second wave expanding from day 15 to 37 was biased towards CD4+. Contracting CD4+ clones were found mainly in CM and EM memory subsets, while CD8+ clones were enriched in EMRA. Whether the second-wave clones peaking on day 37 were SARS-CoV-2 specific was not confirmed. Some responding clones were detected in pre-infection memory, which suggested that pre-existing cross-reactive memory T cells had joined the SARS-CoV-2 response. Only two mild cases were covered by the study, and larger cohorts that include severe cases with pre-infection samples were considered necessary.

Ficoll-Paque density gradient centrifugation was the method used to isolate PBMCs. Sequencing used an Illumina NovaSeq 6000. cDNA libraries for TCRalpha and TCRbeta were prepared by 5'RACE using constant-segment primers, with sample barcodes and unique molecular identifiers added. RNA was extracted from every sample with Trizol reagent. Libraries were amplified in two PCR steps, with a second sample barcode and Illumina TruSeq adapters added in the second step. Libraries were sequenced on an Illumina NovaSeq with 2 x 150 bp paired-end reads. On the study's bioinformatics: The reads were demultiplexed and collapsed into UMI-guided consensus sequences using migec v1.2.7. Using mixcr v2.1.11, the UMI consensuses were aligned to TRA and TRB V and J templates and assembled into clonotypes. A clonotype was counted as expanded or contracted only when both edgeR and NoisET called the clonotype significant, with the noise models trained on biological replicates. edgeR calls used a false discovery rate-adjusted p below 0.01 and a log2 fold-change threshold of 1. As an exploratory analysis of dynamics, max-normalized trajectories of the 1000 most abundant clonotypes were examined with PCA combined with hierarchical clustering. Each responding clone was given a CD4 or CD8 phenotype based on the CD4+ and CD8+ repertoires, which had been sequenced separately. Through fastp at Q25 and MiXCR, TCRdb rebuilt clones from the public reads, retaining in-frame beta chains. Rows with one shared CDR3 protein collapse into an entry with the most common genes and DNA. The V and J calls and clone size are TCRdb's, not the authors'. A total of some 49,000 distinct CDR3 sequences appear in this sample, less than 35% of them only once. The top ten hold roughly two fifths of the sample.

Sequencing input: PBMCs or a T cell subset sorted from them (not recorded which). This receptor was identified in a man aged 18 to 35 who had mild COVID-19 (a few samples of this study predate the infection). The sample titles of this study are shuffled in the database, so cell type and time point are left out; the donor was told from shared clones.

CDR3 sequence: CASSLASGAPGELFF. The DNA sequence is given as TGTGCCAGCAGTTTAGCGTCCGGGGCCCCCGGGGAGCTGTTTTTT. The rearrangement combines TRBV12-3 or TRBV12-4 with TRBJ2-2; the D gene is perhaps TRBD1 or TRBD2, each of them matching over 5 bases. The CDR3 holds 15 amino acids from the cysteine to the phenylalanine. The DNA shown is the 45-base CDR3, in frame from base 1. The junction carries 11 bases between V and J, which are trimmed by 0 bases and 6 bases respectively.